The present T cell receptor (beta chain) was sequenced within a study of technical replicates of blood from several donors. Trimming stripped 5 bases from V and 5 bases from J, with 10 bases between. Germline values: CDR1 DFQATT, CDR2 SNEGSKA (reference sequence). The CDR3 covers 11 residues. Here immunoSEQ multiplex PCR was the method, and the copy in TCRdb shows in-frame clones only, minus some. Of tens of thousands of clones listed, around 88% are singletons. The clonotype was recovered from a human donor in good health. Some clones in this sample may be carry-over from other donors' samples. Specimen: PBMCs. J is TRBJ2-7 and V is TRBV20-1, with a tentative D call TRBD1 (6 bases). The CDR3 DNA is TGCAGTGCTCTCAGGGGCAACGAGCAGTACTTC. Translation gives CSALRGNEQYF.